This is a list of T cell receptor beta chains from one sample in a study of control samples from healthy donors and cancer patients. Assay used: immunoSEQ multiplex PCR; TCRdb lists only in-frame clones, some missing. The sample has under 150,000 clones; 87% are singletons. The sample comprised blood. Every receptor here comes from a man in his forties in good health. Both conserved end residues are part of each CDR3. Fields, in order: CDR3 length, J gene, clone size, V gene, D gene, CDR3 DNA, CDR3 protein. A D gene is named only where the DNA matches it firmly. Rows give clone size only sometimes, using once, few, many, or a class for an expanded clone.

14 | TRBJ1-3 | - | TRBV23-1 | TRBD1 | TGCGCCAGCAGACAGGGGGCCGGTGGAAACACCATATATTTT | CASRQGAGGNTIYF
13 | TRBJ2-5 | - | TRBV3-1/TRBV3-2 | - | TGTGCCAGCAGCCCCAATTCCGAGAAGACCCAGTACTTC | CASSPNSEKTQYF
14 | TRBJ2-2 | - | TRBV10-2 | - | TGCGCCAGCGAGGGAGAACCAGGGACCGGGGAGCTGTTTTTT | CASEGEPGTGELFF
16 | TRBJ2-3 | once | TRBV7-6 | - | TGTGCCAGCAGCTCCGGTACTAGACGGTTAGCAGATACGCAGTATTTT | CASSSGTRRLADTQYF
15 | TRBJ2-1 | few | TRBV19 | TRBD2 | TGTGCCAGTAGTATCGGAGCGGGGCCCTACAATGAGCAGTTCTTC | CASSIGAGPYNEQFF
15 | TRBJ2-7 | - | TRBV4-3 | TRBD2 | TGCGCCAGCAGCCAAGGGCTAGCGGGGGGCTACGAGCAGTACTTC | CASSQGLAGGYEQYF
17 | TRBJ2-2 | once | TRBV4-3 | TRBD1 | TGCGCCAGCAGCCAAGATTGGGCAGGGGGAATTCCCGGGGAGCTGTTTTTT | CASSQDWAGGIPGELFF
14 | TRBJ1-5 | - | TRBV12-5 | TRBD1 | TGTGCTAGTGGTACGGGGACAGGCAATCAGCCCCAGCATTTT | CASGTGTGNQPQHF
13 | TRBJ1-6 | once | TRBV6-1 | - | TGTGCCAGCAGTGAAGACAGGGTGTCACCCCTCCACTTT | CASSEDRVSPLHF
14 | TRBJ1-6 | - | TRBV5-1 | TRBD1 | TGCGCCAGCAGCCTCAGACAGGGAGGGTCACCCCTCCACTTT | CASSLRQGGSPLHF
16 | TRBJ1-5 | - | TRBV6-2/TRBV6-3 | - | TGTGCCAGCAGCCCCCCCGAAGTTGGGAGGAATCAGCCCCAGCATTTT | CASSPPEVGRNQPQHF
13 | TRBJ2-1 | - | TRBV24-1 | - | TGTGCCACCAGTGATTGGAAATCCGATGAGCAGTTCTTC | CATSDWKSDEQFF
13 | TRBJ1-2 | - | TRBV9 | - | TGTGCCAGCAGTCGACCCCCTAACTATGGCTACACCTTC | CASSRPPNYGYTF
14 | TRBJ1-5 | once | TRBV6-5 | - | TGTGCCGCAGGTCCCAGGGGTAGCAATCAGCCCCAGCATTTT | CAAGPRGSNQPQHF
17 | TRBJ1-2 | - | TRBV21-1 | - | TGTGCCAGCAGACCTAGACACGAAGACAGCGTTAACTATGGCTACACCTTC | CASRPRHEDSVNYGYTF
16 | TRBJ2-5 | few | TRBV3-1/TRBV3-2 | - | TGTGCCAGCAGCCAAGTGTGGGTGACGGGGCAGGAGACCCAGTACTTC | CASSQVWVTGQETQYF
15 | TRBJ2-1 | - | TRBV5-1 | TRBD2 | TGCGCCAGCAGCTTGGAGCTAGCGGGGCCGAATGAGCAGTTCTTC | CASSLELAGPNEQFF
18 | TRBJ2-2 | medium-sized | TRBV25-1 | TRBD1 | TGTGCCAGCAGTGATTTCTGGACAGGGGTTTTGAACACCGGGGAGCTGTTTTTT | CASSDFWTGVLNTGELFF
14 | TRBJ1-2 | - | TRBV30 | - | TGTGCCTGGAGTGGGCGCAGGGCTCTCTATGGCTACACCTTC | CAWSGRRALYGYTF
14 | TRBJ2-5 | - | TRBV9 | TRBD2 | TGTGCCAGCAGCCCGGGGGGACTAGCAGAGACCCAGTACTTC | CASSPGGLAETQYF
15 | TRBJ1-1 | - | TRBV19 | TRBD1 | TGTGCCAGTAGCACTACCGGACAGGCTAACACTGAAGCTTTCTTT | CASSTTGQANTEAFF
15 | TRBJ2-7 | - | TRBV6-6 | - | TGTGCCAGCAGTTACTGGTCAGGGCTTGCCTACGAGCAGTACTTC | CASSYWSGLAYEQYF
17 | TRBJ1-2 | - | TRBV10-1 | - | TGCGCCAGCAGTGAGCCCTTCCGCAGGGGTGTCGATGATGGCTACACCTTC | CASSEPFRRGVDDGYTF
13 | TRBJ1-1 | once | TRBV3-1/TRBV3-2 | - | TGTGCCAGCAGCCAAGGTTTATGGGAAGGAGCTTTCTTT | CASSQGLWEGAFF
16 | TRBJ1-2 | - | TRBV5-1 | - | TGCGCCAGCAGCCCGGAGGGGGGGATCCCTAACTATGGCTACACCTTC | CASSPEGGIPNYGYTF
14 | TRBJ1-5 | - | TRBV18 | - | TGTGCCAGCTCACCAGGACGGGGTAATCAGCCCCAGCATTTT | CASSPGRGNQPQHF
15 | TRBJ1-1 | - | TRBV25-1 | TRBD1 | TGTGCCAGCAGTCTCGCGGGCACAGGGGTGGGTGAAGCTTTCTTT | CASSLAGTGVGEAFF
14 | TRBJ1-2 | - | TRBV29-1 | - | TGCAGCGTTGAGAAGAGGAGTCCTAACTATGGCTACACCTTC | CSVEKRSPNYGYTF
14 | TRBJ2-7 | once | TRBV5-6 | TRBD1 | TGTGCCAGCAGCTTGGTGGGACAGGAGAACGAGCAGTACTTC | CASSLVGQENEQYF
15 | TRBJ1-6 | - | TRBV7-9 | - | TGTGCCAGCAGCTTAGCAGCGGGGAATCATTCACCCCTCCACTTT | CASSLAAGNHSPLHF
14 | TRBJ2-1 | - | TRBV27 | - | TGTGCCAGCAGTTTATGGGCCTCATACAATGAGCAGTTCTTC | CASSLWASYNEQFF
14 | TRBJ2-5 | - | TRBV7-2 | TRBD1 | TGTGCCAGCAGCTCGGACAGGGGTCAAGAGACCCAGTACTTC | CASSSDRGQETQYF
15 | TRBJ2-2 | - | TRBV18 | TRBD1 | TGTGCCAGCTCACTCCGGACAGGGCACACCGGGGAGCTGTTTTTT | CASSLRTGHTGELFF
12 | TRBJ1-2 | - | TRBV6-2/TRBV6-3 | - | TGTGCCAGCAGCGAACAAGGCTATGGCTACACCTTC | CASSEQGYGYTF
12 | TRBJ2-3 | - | TRBV6-4 | - | TGTGCCAGCAGGGGAGAGGGGTATACGCAGTATTTT | CASRGEGYTQYF
14 | TRBJ1-3 | - | TRBV18 | - | TGTGCCAGCTCACCCAGCCTCTCTGGAAACACCATATATTTT | CASSPSLSGNTIYF
14 | TRBJ2-1 | - | TRBV19 | - | TGTGCCAGTAGTCCCGGGCCGGTCGGCTATGAGCAGTTCTTC | CASSPGPVGYEQFF
16 | TRBJ2-7 | - | TRBV3-1/TRBV3-2 | - | TGTGCCAGCAGCCAAGATGCGGCTGGGGGCTCCTACGAGCAGTACTTC | CASSQDAAGGSYEQYF
12 | TRBJ2-1 | - | TRBV19 | - | TGTGCCAGTACAAGCTCCTACAATGAGCAGTTCTTC | CASTSSYNEQFF
13 | TRBJ2-3 | - | TRBV5-1 | - | TGCGCCAGCAGCCATGGGAGCACAGATACGCAGTATTTT | CASSHGSTDTQYF
15 | TRBJ1-2 | - | TRBV11-2 | - | TGTGCCAGCAGCTTAACAAGTGACCGCCACTATGGCTACACCTTC | CASSLTSDRHYGYTF